This is a list of T cell receptor beta chains from one sample in a study of blood T cell repertoires in COVID-19. Sequencing was performed with immunoSEQ multiplex PCR; in TCRdb, only in-frame clones are kept and a portion is missing. The sample lists about 250,000 clones; 85% to 90% were seen once. The sequenced material came from PBMCs or T cells enriched from blood (not recorded which). The receptors stem from a man aged 35-49 years who had recovered from COVID-19. The CDR3 runs from the conserved cysteine through the conserved F or W.

TRBJ1-2	TRBV2	CANQHFGTGGSPSGDGYTF
TRBJ2-3	TRBV3-1/TRBV3-2	CASSNGQRGADTQYF
TRBJ1-1	TRBV6-5	CASSYQGWRGNTEAFF
TRBJ2-7	TRBV6-5	CASESRDRAYEQYF
TRBJ2-7	TRBV24-1	CATSDQGQRGLNEQYF
TRBJ2-7	TRBV7-2	CASSLHWGPGPYEQYF
TRBJ2-7	TRBV7-8	CASSRLAPSSYEQYF
TRBJ2-1	TRBV5-1	CASSLAADRENEQFF
TRBJ2-5	TRBV5-1	CASSRLGATPTETQYF
TRBJ2-3	TRBV6-2/TRBV6-3	CASSATDTQYF
TRBJ1-1	TRBV14	CASSRTGLLNTEAFF
TRBJ1-2	TRBV6-2/TRBV6-3	CASSYYIIPDRGGGYTF
TRBJ2-2	TRBV9	CASSPRWRELGTGELFF
TRBJ1-5	TRBV10-2	CASRDRVGNQPQHF
TRBJ1-3	TRBV30	CAWSFSPGIGNTIYF
TRBJ2-5	TRBV6-2/TRBV6-3	CASSYSRRAGSEETQYF
TRBJ2-7	TRBV19	CASSGTSGVHEQYF
TRBJ2-7	TRBV14	CASSQAPGTYEQYF
TRBJ2-5	TRBV9	CASSVPGGAQETQYF
TRBJ1-5	TRBV4-2	CASSQDQRQQDVNQPQHF
TRBJ1-1	TRBV15	CATSRGSRDRGAEAFF
TRBJ1-2	TRBV11-3	CASSSDRALTGYGYTF
TRBJ1-4	TRBV27	CASSLGASGDEKLFF
TRBJ2-7	TRBV27	CASSFSRNYYEQYF
TRBJ1-6	TRBV3-1/TRBV3-2	CASSQEGTGLLPLHF
TRBJ2-1	TRBV7-2	CASSLKASGSLLFF
TRBJ1-6	TRBV11-3	CASSLGGGSSYNSPLHF
TRBJ1-4	TRBV18	CASSPPGIQGGATNEKLFF
TRBJ1-6	TRBV7-6	CASSLGGDSPLHF
TRBJ1-5	TRBV28	CASRQGQTNQPQHF
TRBJ2-1	TRBV5-6	CASSWQYEQFF
TRBJ2-7	TRBV28	CASSLLAPYEQYF
TRBJ2-1	TRBV25-1	CASSEGTGSYNEQFF
TRBJ2-5	TRBV6-1	CASSGVQGTGLETQYF
TRBJ2-1	TRBV27	CASSPIRYYNEQFF
TRBJ2-7	TRBV12-3/TRBV12-4	CASSSGTQDEQYF
TRBJ2-7	TRBV27	CASSLSRGSVYEQYF
TRBJ2-1	TRBV5-6	CASSLASGLYNEQFF
TRBJ1-4	TRBV19	CASRYRGEKLFF
TRBJ1-1	TRBV6-5	CASSYRGQGTTEAFF
TRBJ1-2	TRBV5-8	CASQLGQIYGYTF
TRBJ2-7	TRBV6-5	CASSYSTRLSEQYF
TRBJ2-7	TRBV3-1/TRBV3-2	CASSQLSYEQYF
TRBJ2-5	TRBV13	CASSSATKVGDYETQYF
TRBJ2-1	TRBV7-9	CASSIGSSYNEQFF
TRBJ1-2	TRBV30	CAWSWAFNYGYTF
TRBJ2-1	TRBV15	CATSESEFVVLGEQFF
TRBJ2-7	TRBV25-1	CASSETAPLSYEQYF
TRBJ2-5	TRBV5-4	CASSSGTGGLETQYF
TRBJ1-2	TRBV7-9	CASSKQGGGNYGYTF
TRBJ2-1	TRBV10-2	CASGGEVAGGYNEQFF
TRBJ2-3	TRBV5-4	CASSFRGRGVTDTQYF
TRBJ1-2	TRBV30	CAWEPEGYGYTF
TRBJ1-5	TRBV25-1	CASSAPGPNQPQHF